The clone carrying this T cell receptor (beta chain) has at least ten counts. This sample stems from a study of T cells in Graves' hyperthyroidism and ophthalmopathy. Germline V gene sequence: CDR1 SGHRS, CDR2 YFSETQ. The CDR3 consists of 16 residues. The V segment lost 4 bases and the J segment 5 bases; nucleotides outside the gene matches: 9. Amplification of TCR beta CDR3 regions was performed using RNA transcripts as template. Using the HTBI primer set, a first-round RT-PCR was run on the TCR CDR3. Using its own MiXCR run on the multiplex PCR reads, TCRdb lists one record per CDR3 protein. The table shows around 700,000 distinct CDR3 sequences, with around a sixth occurring only once. Fresh 10 ml peripheral blood yielded PBMCs.

The sample comprised blood. This TCR was recovered from a woman between 50 and 59 years old with Graves' hyperthyroidism that later progressed to Graves' ophthalmopathy. The genes are TRBV5-1 and TRBJ1-4, with 9 positions matching TRBD1. The CDR3 sequence is CASSEGGQGRNEKLFF. The DNA of the CDR3 is TGCGCCAGCAGCGAGGGAGGACAGGGGCGAAATGAAAAACTGTTTTTT. The variable domain in full, completed from reference TRBV5-1 and TRBJ1-4, reads KAGVTQTPRYLIKTRGQQVTLSCSPISGHRSVSWYQQTPGQGLQFLFEYFSETQRNKGNFPGRFSGRQFSNSRSEMNVSTLELGDSALYLCASSEGGQGRNEKLFFGSGTQLSVL.